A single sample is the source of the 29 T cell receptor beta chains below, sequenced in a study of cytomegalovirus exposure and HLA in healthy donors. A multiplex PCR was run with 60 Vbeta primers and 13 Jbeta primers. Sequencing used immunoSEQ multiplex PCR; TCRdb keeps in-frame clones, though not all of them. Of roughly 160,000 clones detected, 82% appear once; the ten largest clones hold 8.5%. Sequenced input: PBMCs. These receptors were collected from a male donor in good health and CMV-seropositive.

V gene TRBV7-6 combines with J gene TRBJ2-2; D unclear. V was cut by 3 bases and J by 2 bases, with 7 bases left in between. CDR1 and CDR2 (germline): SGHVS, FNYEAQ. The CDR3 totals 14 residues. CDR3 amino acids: CASSLRLNTGELFF. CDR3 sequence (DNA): TGTGCCAGCAGCTTGAGGCTAAACACCGGGGAGCTGTTTTTT. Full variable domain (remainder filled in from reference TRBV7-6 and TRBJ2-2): GAGVSQSPRYKVTKRGQDVALRCDPISGHVSLYWYRQALGQGPEFLTYFNYEAQQDKSGLPNDRFSAERPEGSISTLTIQRTEQRDSAMYRCASSLRLNTGELFFGEGSRLTVL.

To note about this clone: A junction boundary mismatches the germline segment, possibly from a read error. The CDR3 DNA sequence: TGCGGCGTTAGGACAGGATTGACAGATACGCAGTATTTT. Translation: CGVRTGLTDTQYF. The chain has TRBV29-1 and TRBJ2-3, with 7 bases matching TRBD1. Germline values: CDR1 SQVTM, CDR2 ANQGSEA. The CDR3 runs 13 residues.

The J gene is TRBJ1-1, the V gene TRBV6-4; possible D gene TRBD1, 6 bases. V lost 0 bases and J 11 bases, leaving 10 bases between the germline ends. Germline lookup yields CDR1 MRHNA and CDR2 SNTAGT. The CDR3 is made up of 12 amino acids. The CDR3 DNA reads TGTGCCAGCAGTGACTCGACAGGCTGGGCTTTCTTT. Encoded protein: CASSDSTGWAFF.

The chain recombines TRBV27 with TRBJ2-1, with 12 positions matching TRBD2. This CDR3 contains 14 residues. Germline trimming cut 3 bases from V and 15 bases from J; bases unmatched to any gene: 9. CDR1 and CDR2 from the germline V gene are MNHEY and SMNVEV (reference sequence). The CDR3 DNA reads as TGTGCCAGCAGTTTTGGTCTAGCGGGAGGGCCTCGGTTCTTC. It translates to CASSFGLAGGPRFF.

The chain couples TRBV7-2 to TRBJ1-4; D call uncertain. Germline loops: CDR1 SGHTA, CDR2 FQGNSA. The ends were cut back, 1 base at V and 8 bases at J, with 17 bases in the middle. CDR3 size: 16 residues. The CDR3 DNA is TGTGCCAGCAGCTTAGTTGGTCAAGCGAGTAGGGAAAAACTGTTTTTT. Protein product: CASSLVGQASREKLFF.

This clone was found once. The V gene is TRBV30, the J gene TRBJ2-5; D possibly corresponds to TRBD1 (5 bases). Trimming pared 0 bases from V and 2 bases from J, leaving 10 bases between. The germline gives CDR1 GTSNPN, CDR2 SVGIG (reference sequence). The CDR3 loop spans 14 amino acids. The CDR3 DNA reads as TGTGCCTGGAGTGTACAGGTATTGCAAGAGACCCAGTACTTC. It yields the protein CAWSVQVLQETQYF.

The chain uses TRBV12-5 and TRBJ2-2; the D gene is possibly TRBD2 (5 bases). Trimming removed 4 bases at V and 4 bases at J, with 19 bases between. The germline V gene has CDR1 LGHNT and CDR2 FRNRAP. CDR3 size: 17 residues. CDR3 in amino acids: CASGSNPQTGSTGELFF. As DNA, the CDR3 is TGTGCTAGTGGTTCAAACCCTCAAACGGGAAGCACCGGGGAGCTGTTTTTT.

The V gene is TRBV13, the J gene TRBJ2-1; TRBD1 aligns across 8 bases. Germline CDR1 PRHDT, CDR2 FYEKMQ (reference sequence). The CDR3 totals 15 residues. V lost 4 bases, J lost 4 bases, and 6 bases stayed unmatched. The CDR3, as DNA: TGTGCCAGCAGCTCCGGGACAGGCCGATACAATGAGCAGTTCTTC. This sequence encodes CASSSGTGRYNEQFF.

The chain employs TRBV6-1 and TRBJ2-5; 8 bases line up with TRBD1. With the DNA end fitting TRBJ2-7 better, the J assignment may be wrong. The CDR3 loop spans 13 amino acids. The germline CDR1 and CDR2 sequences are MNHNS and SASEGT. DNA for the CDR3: TGTGCCAGCACCGGGACAGGAGTATACGAGCAGTACTTC. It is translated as CASTGTGVYEQYF.

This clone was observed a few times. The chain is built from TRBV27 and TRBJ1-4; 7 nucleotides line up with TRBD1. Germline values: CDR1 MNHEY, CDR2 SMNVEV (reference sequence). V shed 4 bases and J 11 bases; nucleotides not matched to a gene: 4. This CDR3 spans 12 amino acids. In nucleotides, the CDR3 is TGTGCCAGCAGTTCCGACAGGGATAAACTGTTTTTT. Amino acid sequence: CASSSDRDKLFF.

CDR3 amino acids: CASRGGRDGYSNQPQHF. In nucleotides, the CDR3 is TGTGCCAGCAGAGGGGGCAGGGACGGTTATAGCAATCAGCCCCAGCATTTT. The V call is TRBV2, the J call TRBJ1-5; 7 bases map to TRBD1. Trimming took 6 bases from V and 0 from J; bases not matched to a gene: 11. Germline CDR1 is SNHLY and CDR2 is FYNNEI. The CDR3 extends over 17 amino acids.

CDR3 nucleotide sequence: TGTGCCAGTAGTTCTCAGGGCTTCGAGCAGTACTTC. This codes for CASSSQGFEQYF. This chain uses TRBV19 with TRBJ2-7, with D possibly matching TRBD1 (5 bases). The CDR3 spans 12 residues. The germline CDR1 and CDR2 sequences are LNHDA and SQIVND (reference sequence). The V gene lost 5 bases and the J gene lost 6 bases, with 11 bases spanning the gap.

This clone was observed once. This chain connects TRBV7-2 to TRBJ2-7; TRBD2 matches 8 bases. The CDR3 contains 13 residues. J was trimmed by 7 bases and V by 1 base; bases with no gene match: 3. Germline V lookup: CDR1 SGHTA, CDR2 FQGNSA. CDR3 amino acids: CASSLDGRGEQYF. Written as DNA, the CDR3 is TGTGCCAGCAGCTTAGACGGGAGGGGAGAGCAGTACTTC.

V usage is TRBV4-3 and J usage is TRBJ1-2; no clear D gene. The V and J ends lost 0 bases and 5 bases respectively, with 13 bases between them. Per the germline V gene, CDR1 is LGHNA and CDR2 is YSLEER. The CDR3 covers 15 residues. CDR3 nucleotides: TGCGCCAGCAGCCAAGATTTCCCAGGAACATATGGCTACACCTTC. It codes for CASSQDFPGTYGYTF.

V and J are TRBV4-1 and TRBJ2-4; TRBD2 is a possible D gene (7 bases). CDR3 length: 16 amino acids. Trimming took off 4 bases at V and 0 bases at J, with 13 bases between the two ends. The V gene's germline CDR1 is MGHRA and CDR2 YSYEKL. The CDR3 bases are TGCGCCAGCAGCCGCCCGGGGGGCTTAGCCAAAAACATTCAGTACTTC. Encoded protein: CASSRPGGLAKNIQYF.

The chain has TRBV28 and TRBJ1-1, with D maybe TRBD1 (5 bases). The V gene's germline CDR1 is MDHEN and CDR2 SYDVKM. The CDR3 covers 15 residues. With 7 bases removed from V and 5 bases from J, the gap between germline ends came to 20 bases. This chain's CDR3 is CASNVARTGNTEAFF. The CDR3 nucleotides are TGTGCCAGCAACGTGGCGCGAACAGGCAATACTGAAGCTTTCTTT.

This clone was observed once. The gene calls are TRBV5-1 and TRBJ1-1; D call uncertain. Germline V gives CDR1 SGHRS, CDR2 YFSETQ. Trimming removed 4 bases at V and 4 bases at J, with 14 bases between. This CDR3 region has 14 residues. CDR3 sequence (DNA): TGCGCCAGCAGCCCCGCGCACGCGGGCACTGAAGCTTTCTTT. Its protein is CASSPAHAGTEAFF.

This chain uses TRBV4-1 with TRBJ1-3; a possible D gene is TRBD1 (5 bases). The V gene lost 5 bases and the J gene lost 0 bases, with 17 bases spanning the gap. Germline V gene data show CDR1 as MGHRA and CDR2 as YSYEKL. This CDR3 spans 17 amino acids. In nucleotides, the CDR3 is TGCGCCAGCAGCGATCGAGTTCGGCAGGGCTCTGGAAACACCATATATTTT. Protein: CASSDRVRQGSGNTIYF.

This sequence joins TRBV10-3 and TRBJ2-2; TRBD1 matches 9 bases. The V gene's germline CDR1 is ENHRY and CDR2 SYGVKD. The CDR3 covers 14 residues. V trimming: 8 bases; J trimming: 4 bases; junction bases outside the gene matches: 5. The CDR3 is CAIGQGQGTGELFF. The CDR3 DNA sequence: TGTGCCATCGGACAGGGGCAAGGCACCGGGGAGCTGTTTTTT.

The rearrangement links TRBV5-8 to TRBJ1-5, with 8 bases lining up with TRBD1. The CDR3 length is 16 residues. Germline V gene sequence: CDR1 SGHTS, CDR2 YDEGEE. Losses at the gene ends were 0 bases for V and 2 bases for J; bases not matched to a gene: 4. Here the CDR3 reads CASSLEDRVGNQPQHF. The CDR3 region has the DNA TGTGCCAGCAGCTTGGAGGACAGGGTTGGCAATCAGCCCCAGCATTTT.

Written as DNA, the CDR3 is TGTGCCAGCAGTTTAATGACAGGTGGCTACACCTTC. It encodes CASSLMTGGYTF. The genes are TRBV6-5 and TRBJ1-2; D may be TRBD1 (6 bases). Per the germline V gene, CDR1 is MNHEY and CDR2 is SVGAGI. The CDR3 contains 12 residues. The V and J ends lost 4 bases and 7 bases respectively, with 10 bases between them.

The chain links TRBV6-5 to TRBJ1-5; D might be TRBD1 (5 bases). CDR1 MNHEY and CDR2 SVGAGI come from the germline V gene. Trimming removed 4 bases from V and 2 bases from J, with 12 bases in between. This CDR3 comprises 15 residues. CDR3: CASSSQGAGNQPQHF. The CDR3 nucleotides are TGTGCCAGCAGTTCCCAGGGTGCGGGCAATCAGCCCCAGCATTTT.

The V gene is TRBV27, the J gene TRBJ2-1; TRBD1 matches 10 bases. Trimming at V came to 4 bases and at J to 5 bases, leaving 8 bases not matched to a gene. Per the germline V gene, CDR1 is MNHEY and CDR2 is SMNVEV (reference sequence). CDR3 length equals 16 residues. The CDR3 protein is CASSSTRDRGNNEQFF. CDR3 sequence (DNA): TGTGCCAGCAGTTCGACCCGGGACAGGGGCAACAATGAGCAGTTCTTC.

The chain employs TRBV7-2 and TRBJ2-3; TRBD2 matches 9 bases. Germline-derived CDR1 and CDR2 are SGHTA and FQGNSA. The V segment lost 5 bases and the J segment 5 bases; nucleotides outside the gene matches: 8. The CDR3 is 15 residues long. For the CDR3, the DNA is TGTGCCAGCAGCCTTAGCGGGGGACTTGGAGATACGCAGTATTTT. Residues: CASSLSGGLGDTQYF.

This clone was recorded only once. CDR3 DNA: TGTGCCAGCAGTTTATTTCTGGGCGGGAAAGATGAGCAGTACTTC. This translates into CASSLFLGGKDEQYF. The chain is built from TRBV27 and TRBJ2-7; weak D call: TRBD2 (6 bases). Trimming removed 1 base at V and 7 bases at J, with 17 bases between. The germline V gene encodes CDR1 MNHEY and CDR2 SMNVEV (reference sequence). CDR3 length equals 15 residues.

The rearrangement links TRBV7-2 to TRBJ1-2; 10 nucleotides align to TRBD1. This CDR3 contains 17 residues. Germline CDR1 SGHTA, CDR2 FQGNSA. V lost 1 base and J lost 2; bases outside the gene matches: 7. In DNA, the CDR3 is TGTGCCAGCAGCTTAGGTTTCTGGGACAGGGGCAACTATGGCTACACCTTC. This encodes CASSLGFWDRGNYGYTF.

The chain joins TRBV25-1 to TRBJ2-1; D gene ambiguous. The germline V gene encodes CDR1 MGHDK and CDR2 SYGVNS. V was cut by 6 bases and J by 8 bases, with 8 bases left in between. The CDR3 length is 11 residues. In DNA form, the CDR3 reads TGTGCCAGCAGCTCCTTATATGAGCAGTTCTTC. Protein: CASSSLYEQFF.

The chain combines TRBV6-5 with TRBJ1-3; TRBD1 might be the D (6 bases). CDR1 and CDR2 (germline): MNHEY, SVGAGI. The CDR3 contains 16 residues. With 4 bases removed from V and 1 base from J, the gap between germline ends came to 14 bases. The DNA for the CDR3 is TGTGCCAGCAGTTTTTTCCAGGGGATATCTGGAAACACCATATATTTT. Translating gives CASSFFQGISGNTIYF.

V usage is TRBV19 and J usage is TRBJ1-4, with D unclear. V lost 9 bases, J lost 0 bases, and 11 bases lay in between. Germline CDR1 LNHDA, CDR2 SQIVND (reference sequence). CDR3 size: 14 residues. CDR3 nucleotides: TGTGCCAGCATAGGAGCAGCAACTAATGAAAAACTGTTTTTT. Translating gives CASIGAATNEKLFF.